A single sample is the source of the 8 T cell receptor beta chains below, sequenced in a study of spatial heterogeneity in lung cancer. Study-level findings and limits: Expanded alpha and beta TCR counts within tumors tracked tumor mutation counts.

The antigens of these receptors remain unknown. As to time point: sample taken at primary tumor resection. Via MiXCR, TCRdb re-called the 5' RACE reads, giving one row per CDR3 protein. The sample contains about 9,000 distinct CDR3 sequences, around 6.5% of which appear only once. The material sequenced was lung tumor tissue, taken at surgery. The receptor source for this set is a male donor with early-stage non-small cell lung cancer.

This clonotype came up many times. The V gene is TRBV6-5, the J gene TRBJ1-6, with unresolved D. The CDR3 spans 16 residues. Germline V gene data show CDR1 as MNHEY and CDR2 as SVGAGI. V was shortened by 0 bases and J by 7 bases, with 13 bases between the two germline ends. The CDR3 sequence: CASSYSGNFGNSPLHF. CDR3 in DNA: TGTGCCAGCAGTTACTCGGGTAACTTTGGCAATTCACCCCTCCACTTT.

The sample holds many counts of this clonotype. The chain combines TRBV7-2 with TRBJ2-3; D not resolved. Deletions cut 2 bases from V and 0 bases from J, with 6 bases between. The CDR3 runs to 14 residues. Looked up from germline, CDR1 is SGHTA and CDR2 is FQGNSA. The CDR3 loop reads CASSLLGSTDTQYF. CDR3 bases: TGTGCCAGCAGCTTACTGGGGAGCACAGATACGCAGTATTTT.

This clonotype was counted between two and nine times. One end of the junction is discordant with germline, which a read error may explain. The chain uses TRBV30 and TRBJ2-7; 11 positions agree with TRBD2. The CDR3 length is 11 residues. Germline V gene data show CDR1 as GTSNPN and CDR2 as SVGIG (reference sequence). CDR3 sequence: CAWTSGRLRHF. DNA of the CDR3: TGTGCCTGGACTAGCGGGAGGCTGAGGCACTTC.

The V call is TRBV20-1, the J call TRBJ1-1, with a tentative D call TRBD1 (5 bases). Germline CDR1 reads DFQATT; CDR2 reads SNEGSKA (reference sequence). The length of the CDR3 is 14 residues. The ends were cut back, 5 bases at V and 1 base at J, with 14 bases in the middle. CDR3 in amino acids: CSAPNTGKNTEAFF. CDR3 bases: TGCAGTGCTCCCAATACAGGAAAGAACACTGAAGCTTTCTTT.

The chain uses TRBV5-5 and TRBJ2-6; D not resolved. The CDR3 spans 15 residues. Trimming removed 6 bases at V and 0 bases at J, with 10 bases between. The germline V gene encodes CDR1 SGHKS and CDR2 YYEKEE (reference sequence). This CDR3 is CASTLGYSGANVLTF. CDR3 DNA sequence: TGTGCCAGCACCTTAGGTTACTCTGGGGCCAACGTCCTGACTTTC.

This clonotype was recorded many times. CDR3 nucleotide sequence: TGTGCCAGCAGCTTAGGGTACAGGACTTCACCCCTCCACTTT. It yields the protein CASSLGYRTSPLHF. J is TRBJ1-6 and V is TRBV11-2; possibly TRBD1 for D (5 bases). In germline, CDR1 is SGHAT, CDR2 FQNNGV. Trimming left V 1 base short and J 9 bases short, with 10 bases between. This CDR3 comprises 14 residues.

The table lists this clonotype with a few counts. The rearrangement joins TRBV6-6 to TRBJ1-5, with no clear D. CDR3 length: 13 residues. Trimming cost V 0 bases and J 0 bases, with 0 bases left between them. Germline V gene lookup returns CDR1 MNHNY and CDR2 SVGAGI (reference sequence). CDR3 nucleotide sequence: TGTGCCAGCAGTTACTCTAGCAATCAGCCCCAGCATTTT. Its protein product is CASSYSSNQPQHF.

This clonotype was counted at least ten times. The rearrangement uses TRBV12-3 or TRBV12-4 and TRBJ2-2; no clear D. The CDR3 has 16 amino acids. The ends were cut back, 3 bases at V and 6 bases at J, with 17 bases in the middle. CDR3 sequence reads: CASSFGGRINAGELFF. The CDR3, as DNA: TGTGCCAGCAGTTTTGGTGGACGGATAAACGCCGGGGAGCTGTTTTTT.